This T cell receptor beta chain appears in the sequencing data of a study of T cell repertoires in cytomegalovirus infection. Overall study: As its CMV epitopes, the study selected recently identified HLA-C-restricted and well-studied HLA-B-restricted targets. Indications came from public TCR beta signatures; they pointed to CMV infection and to a matching HLA type. General study findings and limits: Dominant in the ex vivo response were TCR beta clonotypes restricted by HLA-C and specific for CMV.

The CDR3 length is 16 residues. Germline V lookup: CDR1 LNHDA, CDR2 SQIVND (reference sequence). Unmatched junction bases numbered 4, after V lost 4 bases and J lost 1 base. One entry per CDR3 protein, called by TCRdb with MiXCR from the reads. Of about 700,000 distinct CDR3 sequences listed, around a third are singletons. This clonotype was detected only a few times. Its antigen is not known. This chain joins TRBV19 and TRBJ2-3; 11 bases agree with TRBD1. The starting material was cultured PBMCs, obtained from culture after CMV antigen stimulation. The TCR sequence derives from a human donor in good health (CMV status not recorded). Some clones in this sample may be carry-over from other donors' samples. The CDR3 region is CASSTGTGGRTDTQYF. Here the CDR3 DNA reads TGTGCCAGTAGTACCGGGACAGGGGGTCGCACAGATACGCAGTATTTT.